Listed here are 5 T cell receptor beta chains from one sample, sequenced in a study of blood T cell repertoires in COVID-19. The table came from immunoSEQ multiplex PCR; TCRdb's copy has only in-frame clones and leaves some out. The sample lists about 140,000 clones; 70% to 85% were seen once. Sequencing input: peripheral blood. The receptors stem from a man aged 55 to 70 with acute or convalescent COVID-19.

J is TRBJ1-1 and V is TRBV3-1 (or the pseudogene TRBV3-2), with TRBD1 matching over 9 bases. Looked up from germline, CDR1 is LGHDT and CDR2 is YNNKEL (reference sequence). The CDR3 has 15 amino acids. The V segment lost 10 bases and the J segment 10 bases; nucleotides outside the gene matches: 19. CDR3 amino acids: CAIPLRDRECGRAFF. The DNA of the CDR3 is TGTGCCATCCCACTCCGGGACAGGGAATGTGGTCGAGCTTTCTTT.

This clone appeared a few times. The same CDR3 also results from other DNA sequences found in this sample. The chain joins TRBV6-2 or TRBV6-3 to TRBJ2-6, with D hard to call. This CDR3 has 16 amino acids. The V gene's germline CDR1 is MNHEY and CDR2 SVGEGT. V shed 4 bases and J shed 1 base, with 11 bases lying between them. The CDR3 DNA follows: TGTGCCAGCAGTTCCCGACAAATATCTGGGGCCAACGTCCTGACTTTC. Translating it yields CASSSRQISGANVLTF.

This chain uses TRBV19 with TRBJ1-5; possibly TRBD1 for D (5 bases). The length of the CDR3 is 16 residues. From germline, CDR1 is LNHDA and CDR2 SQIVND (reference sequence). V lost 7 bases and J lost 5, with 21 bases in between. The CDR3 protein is CASIITAGEVHQPQHF. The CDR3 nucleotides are TGTGCCAGTATTATCACGGCGGGGGAAGTGCATCAGCCCCAGCATTTT.

CDR3 in amino acids: CSVALTQETQYF. CDR3 DNA sequence: TGCAGCGTTGCCTTAACCCAGGAGACCCAGTACTTC. V is TRBV29-1 and J is TRBJ2-5; D is uncertain. Germline loops: CDR1 SQVTM, CDR2 ANQGSEA. The CDR3 is 12 amino acids. The V and J ends lost 4 bases and 5 bases respectively, with 11 bases between them.

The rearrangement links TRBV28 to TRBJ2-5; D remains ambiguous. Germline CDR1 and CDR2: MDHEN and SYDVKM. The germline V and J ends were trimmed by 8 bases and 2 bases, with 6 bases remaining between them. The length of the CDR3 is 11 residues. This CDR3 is CASQSQETQYF. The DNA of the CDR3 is TGTGCCAGCCAGTCTCAAGAGACCCAGTACTTC.